These 9 T cell receptor beta chains originate from one sample sequenced in a study of spatial heterogeneity in lung cancer. Time point specified: sample taken at primary tumor resection. TCRdb re-called the 5' RACE reads with MiXCR, one entry per CDR3 protein. This sample has some 7,000 distinct CDR3 sequences; about 7% occur once, and the top ten carry 60% to 85%. The sequences come from PBMCs, collected at surgery. The receptor source for this set is a male donor with early-stage non-small cell lung cancer.

Many counts were recorded for this clonotype. The V call is TRBV27, the J call TRBJ2-6, with no clear D. Germline V gene sequence: CDR1 MNHEY, CDR2 SMNVEV (reference sequence). The CDR3 length is 16 residues. V lost 6 bases and J 0 bases, leaving 12 bases between the germline ends. The CDR3 loop reads CASRVLGSSGANVLTF. The DNA of the CDR3 is TGTGCCAGCAGGGTATTAGGAAGCTCTGGGGCCAACGTCCTGACTTTC.

This clonotype was seen more than once but under ten times. The rearrangement uses TRBV19 and TRBJ2-1; D possibly corresponds to TRBD2 (6 bases). The CDR3 is 16 residues long. The V gene lost 6 bases and the J gene lost 7 bases, with 22 bases spanning the gap. The V gene's germline CDR1 is LNHDA and CDR2 SQIVND (reference sequence). CDR3 loop: CASSPRGGNPGNEQFF. CDR3 in DNA: TGTGCCAGTAGCCCGAGGGGCGGGAACCCGGGAAATGAGCAGTTCTTC. Combining the CDR3 with reference TRBV19 and TRBJ2-1 gives the whole variable domain DGGITQSPKYLFRKEGQNVTLSCEQNLNHDAMYWYRQDPGQGLRLIYYSQIVNDFQKGDIAEGYSVSREKKESFPLTVTSAQKNPTAFYLCASSPRGGNPGNEQFFGPGTRLTVL.

This clonotype was recorded at least ten times. The rearrangement links TRBV5-1 to TRBJ1-1; 7 nucleotides line up with TRBD1. V was pared by 4 bases and J by 4 bases, with 10 bases of the junction left unmatched. Germline-derived CDR1 and CDR2 are SGHRS and YFSETQ. The CDR3 runs to 15 residues. The DNA of the CDR3 is TGCGCCAGCAGCGGCGTACAGGGGATGGGCACTGAAGCTTTCTTT. Amino acids: CASSGVQGMGTEAFF.

This clonotype was found many times. The chain combines TRBV12-3 or TRBV12-4 with TRBJ1-5; no definite D call. V dropped 0 bases and J dropped 7 bases, with 7 bases sitting between them. The CDR3 extends over 13 amino acids. The DNA of the CDR3 is TGTGCCAGCAGTTTAGCGCTCGACCAGCCCCAGCATTTT. Its protein product is CASSLALDQPQHF.

This clonotype came up many times. J is TRBJ2-3 and V is TRBV15; D unresolved. V gave up 2 bases and J gave up 2 bases, with 5 bases separating them. The CDR3 is 13 residues long. Germline CDR1 LNHNV, CDR2 YYDKDF (reference sequence). DNA for the CDR3: TGTGCCACCAGCAGACAGTACACAGATACGCAGTATTTT. It is translated as CATSRQYTDTQYF. Drawing the rest from reference TRBV15 and TRBJ2-3, the complete variable domain is DAMVIQNPRYQVTQFGKPVTLSCSQTLNHNVMYWYQQKSSQAPKLLFHYYDKDFNNEADTPDNFQSRRPNTSFCFLDIRSPGLGDTAMYLCATSRQYTDTQYFGPGTRLTVL.

This clonotype was counted at least ten times. The gene calls are TRBV6-6 and TRBJ2-7; the D gene is possibly TRBD1 (5 bases). This CDR3 spans 15 amino acids. From germline, CDR1 is MNHNY and CDR2 SVGAGI (reference sequence). V was pared by 2 bases and J by 0 bases, with 11 bases between. The CDR3 DNA reads as TGTGCCAGCAGTTACGACAGTCCCAGCTCCTACGAGCAGTACTTC. This gives the protein CASSYDSPSSYEQYF.

This clonotype was seen ten or more times. V and J are TRBV4-2 and TRBJ2-2, with a weak D call TRBD2 (5 bases). The CDR3 length is 15 residues. Trimming stripped 1 base from V and 4 bases from J, with 10 bases between. Germline-derived CDR1 and CDR2 are LGHNA and YNFKEQ. CDR3 in amino acids: CASSQGSGGTGELFF. CDR3 DNA: TGTGCCAGCAGCCAAGGAAGCGGTGGCACCGGGGAGCTGTTTTTT.

This clonotype has a handful of counts. The chain has TRBV5-1 and TRBJ2-1, with 15 bases that match TRBD2. The germline V gene has CDR1 SGHRS and CDR2 YFSETQ. The V gene end was trimmed by 4 bases and the J gene end by 5 bases; junction bases not matched to a gene: 16. This CDR3 spans 20 amino acids. The DNA of the CDR3 is TGCGCCAGCAGCGGCGGGAGGGTAGGACTAGCGGGAGGGCCGCACAATGAGCAGTTCTTC. Residues: CASSGGRVGLAGGPHNEQFF.

V and J are TRBV7-8 and TRBJ2-1; TRBD2 agrees at 9 bases. Germline values: CDR1 SGHVS, CDR2 FQNEAQ. CDR3 length: 15 amino acids. V lost 4 bases to trimming and J lost 4 bases; unmatched junction nucleotides: 5. The CDR3, as DNA: TGTGCCAGCAGCTCAACTAGCGGGCCTTACAATGAGCAGTTCTTC. It is translated as CASSSTSGPYNEQFF.